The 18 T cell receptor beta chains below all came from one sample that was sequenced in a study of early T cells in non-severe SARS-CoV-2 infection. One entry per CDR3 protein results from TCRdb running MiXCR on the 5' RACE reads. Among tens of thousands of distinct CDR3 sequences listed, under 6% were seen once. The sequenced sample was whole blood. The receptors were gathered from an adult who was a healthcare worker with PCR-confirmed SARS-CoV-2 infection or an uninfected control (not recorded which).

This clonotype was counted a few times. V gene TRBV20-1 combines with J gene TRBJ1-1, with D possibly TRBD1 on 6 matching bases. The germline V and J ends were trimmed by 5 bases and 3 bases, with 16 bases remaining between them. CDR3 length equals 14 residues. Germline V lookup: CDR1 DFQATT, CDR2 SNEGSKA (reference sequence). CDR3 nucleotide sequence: TGCAGTGCTTTCAAGTCGACAGGTGACACTGAAGCTTTCTTT. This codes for CSAFKSTGDTEAFF.

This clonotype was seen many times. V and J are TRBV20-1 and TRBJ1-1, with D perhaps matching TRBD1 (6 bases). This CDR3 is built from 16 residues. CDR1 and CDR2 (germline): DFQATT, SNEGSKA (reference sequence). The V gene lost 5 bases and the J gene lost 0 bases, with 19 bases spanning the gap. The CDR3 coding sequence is TGCAGTGCTGGAGGTGGACAGTCTTATATGAACACTGAAGCTTTCTTT. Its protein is CSAGGGQSYMNTEAFF.

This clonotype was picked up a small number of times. CDR3 DNA: TGTGCCAGCACCGGGGACGGCATCCAAGAGACCCAGTACTTC. This sequence encodes CASTGDGIQETQYF. The chain carries TRBV28 and TRBJ2-5, with D perhaps being TRBD1 or TRBD2 (5 bases each). CDR3 length: 14 residues. Trimming shortened V by 7 bases and J by 1 base, and 13 bases separated the two germline ends. The germline V gene has CDR1 MDHEN and CDR2 SYDVKM.

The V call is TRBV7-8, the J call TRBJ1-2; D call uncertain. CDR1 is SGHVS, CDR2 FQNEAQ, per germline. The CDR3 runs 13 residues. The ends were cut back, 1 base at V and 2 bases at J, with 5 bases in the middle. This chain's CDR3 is CASSLDPNYGYTF. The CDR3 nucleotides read TGTGCCAGCAGCTTAGACCCGAACTATGGCTACACCTTC.

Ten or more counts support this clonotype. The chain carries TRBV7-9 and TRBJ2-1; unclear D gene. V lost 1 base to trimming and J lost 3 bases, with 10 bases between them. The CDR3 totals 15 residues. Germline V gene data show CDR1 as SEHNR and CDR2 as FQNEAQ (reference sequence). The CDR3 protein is CASSLDGGNYNEQFF. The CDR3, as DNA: TGTGCCAGCAGCTTAGACGGCGGCAACTACAATGAGCAGTTCTTC.

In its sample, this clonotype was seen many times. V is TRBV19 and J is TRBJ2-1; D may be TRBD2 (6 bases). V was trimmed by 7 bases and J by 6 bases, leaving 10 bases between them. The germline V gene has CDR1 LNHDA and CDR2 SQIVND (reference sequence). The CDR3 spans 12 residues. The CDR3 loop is CASNQGGNEQFF. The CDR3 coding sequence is TGTGCCAGTAATCAGGGAGGCAATGAGCAGTTCTTC.

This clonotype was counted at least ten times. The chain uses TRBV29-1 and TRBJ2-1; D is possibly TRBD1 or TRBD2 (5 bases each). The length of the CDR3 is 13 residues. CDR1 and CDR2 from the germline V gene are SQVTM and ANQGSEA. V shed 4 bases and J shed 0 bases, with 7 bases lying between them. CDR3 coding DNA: TGCAGCGTTGGAGGGACCTCCTACAATGAGCAGTTCTTC. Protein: CSVGGTSYNEQFF.

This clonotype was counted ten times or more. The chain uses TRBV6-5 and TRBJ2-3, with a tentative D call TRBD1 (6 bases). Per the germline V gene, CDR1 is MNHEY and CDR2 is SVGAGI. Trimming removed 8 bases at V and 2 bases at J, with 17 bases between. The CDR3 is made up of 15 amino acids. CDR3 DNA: TGTGCCAGCCTATCGAAGGGGGTAGTCACAGATACGCAGTATTTT. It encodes CASLSKGVVTDTQYF.

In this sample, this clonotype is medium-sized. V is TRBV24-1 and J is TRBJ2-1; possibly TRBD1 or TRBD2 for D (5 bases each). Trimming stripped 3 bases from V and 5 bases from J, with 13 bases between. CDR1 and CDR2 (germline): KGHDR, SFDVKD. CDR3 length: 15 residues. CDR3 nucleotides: TGTGCCACCAGTGATCCAACCGGGACCAACAATGAGCAGTTCTTC. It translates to CATSDPTGTNNEQFF.

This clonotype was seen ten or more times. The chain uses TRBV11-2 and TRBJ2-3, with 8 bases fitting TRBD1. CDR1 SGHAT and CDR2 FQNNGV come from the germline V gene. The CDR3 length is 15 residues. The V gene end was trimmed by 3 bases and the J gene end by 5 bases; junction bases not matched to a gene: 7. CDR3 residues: CASSFPGQGEDTQYF. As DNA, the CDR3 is TGTGCCAGCAGCTTCCCCGGACAGGGAGAAGATACGCAGTATTTT.

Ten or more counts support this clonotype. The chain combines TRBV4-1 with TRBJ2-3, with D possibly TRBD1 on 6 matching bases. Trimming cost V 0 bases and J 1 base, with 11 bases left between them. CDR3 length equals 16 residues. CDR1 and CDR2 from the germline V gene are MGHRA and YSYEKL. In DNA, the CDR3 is TGCGCCAGCAGCCAAGAAGGGGGACACCGCACAGATACGCAGTATTTT. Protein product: CASSQEGGHRTDTQYF.

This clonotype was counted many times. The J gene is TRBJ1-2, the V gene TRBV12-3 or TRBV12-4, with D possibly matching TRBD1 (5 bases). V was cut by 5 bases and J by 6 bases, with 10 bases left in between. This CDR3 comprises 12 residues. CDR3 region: CASSPSGHGYTF. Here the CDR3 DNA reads TGTGCCAGCAGTCCTTCAGGGCATGGCTACACCTTC.

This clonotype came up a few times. The CDR3 DNA reads as TGTGCCAGCAGTGAAAGGGAGGGAGGCAGGAAGAACTACGAGCAGTACTTC. Translating gives CASSEREGGRKNYEQYF. The V and J genes are TRBV25-1 and TRBJ2-7; TRBD2 aligns across 7 bases. Germline CDR1 MGHDK, CDR2 SYGVNS. This CDR3 has 17 amino acids. V was pared by 2 bases and J by 3 bases, with 13 bases of the junction left unmatched.

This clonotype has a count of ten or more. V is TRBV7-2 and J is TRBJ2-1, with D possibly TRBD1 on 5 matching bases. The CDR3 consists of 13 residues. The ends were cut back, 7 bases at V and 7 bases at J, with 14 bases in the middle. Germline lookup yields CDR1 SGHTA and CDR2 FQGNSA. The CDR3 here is CASTTDSLNEQFF. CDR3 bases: TGTGCCAGCACAACTGACAGCCTAAATGAGCAGTTCTTC.

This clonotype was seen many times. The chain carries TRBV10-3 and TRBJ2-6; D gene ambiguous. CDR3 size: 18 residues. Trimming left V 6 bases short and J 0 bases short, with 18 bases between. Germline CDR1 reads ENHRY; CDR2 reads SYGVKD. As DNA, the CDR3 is TGTGCCATCAGCCCCGCTTCTATCCGGCTCTCTGGGGCCAACGTCCTGACTTTC. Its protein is CAISPASIRLSGANVLTF.

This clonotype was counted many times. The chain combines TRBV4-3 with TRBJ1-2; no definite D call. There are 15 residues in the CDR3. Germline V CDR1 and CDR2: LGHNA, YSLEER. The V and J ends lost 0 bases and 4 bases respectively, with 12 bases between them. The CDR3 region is CASSQDAGSGYGYTF. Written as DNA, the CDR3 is TGCGCCAGCAGCCAAGACGCGGGCTCAGGCTATGGCTACACCTTC.

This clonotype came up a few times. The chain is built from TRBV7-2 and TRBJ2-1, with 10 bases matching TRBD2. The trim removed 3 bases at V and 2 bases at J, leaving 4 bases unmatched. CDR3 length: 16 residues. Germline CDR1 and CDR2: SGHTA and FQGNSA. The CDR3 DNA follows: TGTGCCAGCAGCTTCAGCACTAGCGGGACCTACAATGAGCAGTTCTTC. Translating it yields CASSFSTSGTYNEQFF.

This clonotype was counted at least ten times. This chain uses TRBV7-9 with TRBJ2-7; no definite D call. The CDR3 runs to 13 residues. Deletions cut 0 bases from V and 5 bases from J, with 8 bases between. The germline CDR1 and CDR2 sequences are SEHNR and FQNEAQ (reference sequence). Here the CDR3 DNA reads TGTGCCAGCAGCTTAGCAGGTCCGGACGAGCAGTACTTC. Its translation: CASSLAGPDEQYF. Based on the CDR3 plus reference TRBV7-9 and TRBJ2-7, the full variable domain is DTGVSQNPRHKITKRGQNVTFRCDPISEHNRLYWYRQTLGQGPEFLTYFQNEAQLEKSRLLSDRFSAERPKGSFSTLEIQRTEQGDSAMYLCASSLAGPDEQYFGPGTRLTVT.